This record covers a single T cell receptor beta chain. Its specificity is unknown. For TCR beta, libraries came from iRepertoire HTBI primers and Arm-PCR of CDR3 regions. TCRdb recomputed calls from the multiplex PCR reads with MiXCR, one row per CDR3 protein. The sample contains approximately 380,000 distinct CDR3 sequences, around 20% of which appear only once. The sample belongs to a study of regulatory T cells in long-lasting Graves disease. Study-level findings and limits: Persistent Graves' patients showed less TCR diversity than newly diagnosed ones.

Germline values: CDR1 MNHEY, CDR2 SMNVEV (reference sequence). Trimming cost V 6 bases and J 0 bases; bases outside gene matches: 15. The CDR3 runs to 18 residues. Described time point: persistent/refractory GD, antithyroid drugs over 5 years with positive TRAb. From PBMCs, RNA was extracted and then used to make the TCR library. This chain uses TRBV27 with TRBJ2-7, with TRBD1 matching 9 bases. This receptor was taken from a female donor with Graves disease. The source material was peripheral blood mononuclear cells (PBMCs), sampled when the disease was refractory, from a patient treated with antithyroid drugs. CDR3 amino acids: CASSPLGGNRGHSYEQYF. DNA for the CDR3: TGTGCCAGCAGCCCCCTCGGTGGTAACAGGGGGCACTCCTACGAGCAGTACTTC.